This T cell receptor beta chain was captured by sequencing in a study of response to subunit inactivated influenza vaccine. Study-wide results and limits: Authors suggested each seasonal influenza vaccination recruits few new T cells.

As concerns this clonotype: The antigen is unknown.

TCRdb re-derived calls from the RT-PCR reads in MiXCR, one entry per CDR3 protein. Found here are 700,000 to 900,000 distinct CDR3 sequences, 21% of them singletons; the top ten hold about 10%. Trimming removed 6 bases from V and 4 bases from J, with 13 bases in between. The CDR3 spans 13 residues. Germline values: CDR1 MNHEY, CDR2 SMNVEV (reference sequence). This clonotype was sampled from a man aged 45-65 years who received an inactivated influenza vaccine. V usage is TRBV27 and J usage is TRBJ2-7, with D perhaps TRBD1 or TRBD2 (5 bases each). The sequenced sample was PBMCs from blood, obtained approximately 5 days after vaccination. The CDR3 reads CASRGDERYEQYF. In DNA form, the CDR3 reads TGTGCCAGCAGAGGGGATGAGCGGTACGAGCAGTACTTC.